This T cell receptor beta chain was recorded in a study of blood T cell repertoires in COVID-19. Study-level information: From the United States, Italy and Spain came samples of acute and convalescent COVID-19.

Germline V gene sequence: CDR1 SGHRS, CDR2 YFSETQ. The ends were cut back, 1 base at V and 0 bases at J, with 12 bases in the middle. There are 16 residues in the CDR3. Original analysis: Using reference gene primer amplification, nucleated cell counts were estimated. Using immunoSEQ multiplex PCR, the repertoire was profiled, and TCRdb retains in-frame clones only, with some absent. Clone size and V and J calls were adopted from that table, with D and trimming inferred from the DNA. The sample records some 50,000 clones, 85% to 90% being singletons. Material for sequencing was peripheral blood. The receptor was derived from a woman of 80 years or more with COVID-19, enrolled during active disease. The chain employs TRBV5-1 and TRBJ2-3; tentatively, D is TRBD2 (6 bases). The CDR3 nucleotides are TGCGCCAGCAGCTTGTGGGGGAGCGGGAGCACAGATACGCAGTATTTT. It codes for CASSLWGSGSTDTQYF. The full variable domain, completed using reference TRBV5-1 and TRBJ2-3, is KAGVTQTPRYLIKTRGQQVTLSCSPISGHRSVSWYQQTPGQGLQFLFEYFSETQRNKGNFPGRFSGRQFSNSRSEMNVSTLELGDSALYLCASSLWGSGSTDTQYFGPGTRLTVL.